The rows below give T cell receptor beta chains drawn from one sample of a study of circulating CD8 cells and anti-PD-1 response in melanoma. TCRdb itself ran the reads through MiXCR, one entry per CDR3 protein. The data hold a few hundred distinct CDR3 sequences, with over 6.5% observed a single time. Sequences were derived from CD8+ T cells from PBMCs, sampled at baseline or after one month of anti-PD-1 therapy (not recorded which). These receptors all stem from a human donor with melanoma. The CDR3 runs from the conserved cysteine through the conserved F or W. The order of the fields is D gene, V gene, clone size, J gene, CDR3 protein, CDR3 DNA. D genes are given only for firm matches. Clone size is stated in some rows and not others, as once, few, many or a class when expanded.

D: NA; V: TRBV7-7; size: large; J: TRBJ2-2; CDR3: CASSSGGPGELFF; DNA: TGTGCTAGCAGCTCCGGGGGGCCCGGGGAGCTGTTTTTT
D: TRBD2; V: TRBV11-1; size: medium-sized; J: TRBJ2-2; CDR3: CASSLAGGHGGELFF; DNA: TGTGCCAGCAGCCTGGCGGGGGGGCATGGCGGGGAGCTGTTTTTT
D: NA; V: TRBV7-2; size: large; J: TRBJ1-6; CDR3: CASTQGKTNSPLHF; DNA: TGTGCCAGCACCCAGGGAAAGACAAATTCACCCCTCCACTTT
D: TRBD1; V: TRBV20-1; size: large; J: TRBJ1-5; CDR3: CSAREDARGISQPQHF; DNA: TGCAGTGCTAGAGAAGACGCCAGGGGGATAAGTCAGCCCCAGCATTTT
D: NA; V: TRBV11-2; size: large; J: TRBJ2-1; CDR3: CASSLGRIPYNEQFF; DNA: TGTGCCAGCAGCTTAGGGCGGATCCCCTACAATGAGCAGTTCTTC
D: NA; V: TRBV2; size: NA; J: TRBJ2-2; CDR3: CASFGMSNTGELFF; DNA: TGTGCCAGCTTTGGCATGTCGAACACCGGGGAGCTGTTTTTT
D: NA; V: TRBV20-1; size: large; J: TRBJ2-7; CDR3: CSARGLASYEQYF; DNA: TGCAGTGCGAGAGGGCTAGCTTCCTACGAGCAGTACTTC
D: TRBD2; V: TRBV3-1; size: large; J: TRBJ2-3; CDR3: CASSQLAGATDTQYF; DNA: TGTGCCAGCAGCCAGCTAGCGGGGGCCACAGATACGCAGTATTTT
D: TRBD2; V: TRBV20-1; size: medium-sized; J: TRBJ2-1; CDR3: CSARTGLATGHYNEQFF; DNA: TGCAGTGCTAGAACTGGACTAGCGACGGGGCACTACAATGAGCAGTTCTTC
D: NA; V: TRBV21-1; size: large; J: TRBJ2-4; CDR3: CASSKVGNWRGSKNIQYF; DNA: TGTGCCAGCAGCAAAGTGGGTAACTGGCGGGGGTCCAAAAACATTCAGTACTTC
D: TRBD2; V: TRBV28; size: hyperexpanded; J: TRBJ2-5; CDR3: CASTSGRETQYF; DNA: TGTGCCAGCACCAGCGGGAGGGAGACCCAGTACTTC
D: NA; V: TRBV19; size: large; J: TRBJ2-1; CDR3: CASSMLASYNEQFF; DNA: TGTGCCAGTAGTATGCTAGCGAGTTACAATGAGCAGTTCTTC
D: NA; V: TRBV7-3; size: few; J: TRBJ2-7; CDR3: CASSLFAEYEQYF; DNA: TGTGCCAGCAGCTTATTCGCCGAATACGAGCAGTACTTC
D: NA; V: TRBV7-3; size: NA; J: TRBJ2-1; CDR3: CASGWVPGKESNEQFF; DNA: TGTGCCAGCGGCTGGGTACCCGGGAAGGAGAGCAATGAGCAGTTCTTC
D: NA; V: TRBV6-1; size: large; J: TRBJ1-1; CDR3: CASSESGAATEAFF; DNA: TGTGCCAGCAGTGAATCAGGGGCAGCCACTGAAGCTTTCTTT
D: NA; V: TRBV7-3; size: NA; J: TRBJ2-1; CDR3: CASSWVPRMESNEQFF; DNA: TGTGCCAGCAGCTGGGTACCCCGGATGGAGAGCAATGAGCAGTTCTTC
D: TRBD1; V: TRBV19; size: large; J: TRBJ2-7; CDR3: CASTPGQGILYEQYF; DNA: TGTGCCAGTACTCCGGGACAGGGGATCCTCTACGAGCAGTACTTC
D: NA; V: TRBV30; size: large; J: TRBJ1-1; CDR3: CAWSEENTEAFF; DNA: TGTGCCTGGAGTGAGGAGAACACTGAAGCTTTCTTT
D: TRBD2; V: TRBV7-2; size: NA; J: TRBJ2-1; CDR3: CASSLTSGPYNEQFF; DNA: TGTGCCAGCAGCCTGACTAGCGGGCCCTACAATGAGCAGTTCTTC
D: NA; V: TRBV19; size: NA; J: TRBJ1-1; CDR3: CASSTPQGIGTEAFF; DNA: TGTGCCAGTAGTACTCCTCAGGGGATAGGGACTGAAGCTTTCTTT
D: NA; V: TRBV5-1; size: medium-sized; J: TRBJ1-1; CDR3: CASKRVGPGTMNTEAFF; DNA: TGCGCCAGCAAGAGGGTGGGTCCTGGGACCATGAACACTGAAGCTTTCTTT
D: NA; V: TRBV19; size: large; J: TRBJ2-7; CDR3: CASTPDGESYEQYF; DNA: TGTGCCAGTACCCCTGACGGGGAGTCCTACGAGCAGTACTTC
D: NA; V: TRBV2; size: large; J: TRBJ2-1; CDR3: CASSGGQVGNEQFF; DNA: TGTGCCAGCAGTGGGGGGCAGGTCGGCAATGAGCAGTTCTTC
D: NA; V: TRBV19; size: medium-sized; J: TRBJ2-1; CDR3: CASSLGDEQFF; DNA: TGTGCCAGTAGTCTCGGGGATGAGCAGTTCTTC
D: NA; V: TRBV19; size: few; J: TRBJ2-3; CDR3: CASSTIQGTDTQYF; DNA: TGTGCCAGTAGTACGATACAGGGCACAGATACGCAGTATTTT
D: NA; V: TRBV11-2; size: large; J: TRBJ2-7; CDR3: CASSLSAGAYEQYF; DNA: TGTGCCAGCAGCTTATCAGCCGGAGCCTACGAGCAGTACTTC
D: TRBD1; V: TRBV4-3; size: hyperexpanded; J: TRBJ2-6; CDR3: CASSQLAGTGSSGANVLTF; DNA: TGCGCCAGCAGCCAACTGGCCGGGACAGGGAGCTCTGGGGCCAACGTCCTGACTTTC
D: NA; V: TRBV4-3; size: large; J: TRBJ1-5; CDR3: CASSQDRGYNQPQHF; DNA: TGCGCCAGCAGCCAAGACAGGGGATACAATCAGCCCCAGCATTTT
D: TRBD1; V: TRBV11-1; size: large; J: TRBJ2-2; CDR3: CASPDRDTGELFF; DNA: TGTGCCAGCCCGGACAGGGACACCGGGGAGCTGTTTTTT
D: NA; V: TRBV28; size: NA; J: TRBJ2-7; CDR3: CASSFERASYEQYF; DNA: TGTGCCAGCAGTTTTGAGAGGGCCTCCTACGAGCAGTACTTC
D: TRBD1; V: TRBV5-8; size: medium-sized; J: TRBJ2-7; CDR3: CASSFRTGNHEQYF; DNA: TGTGCCAGCAGCTTTCGGACAGGGAACCACGAGCAGTACTTC
D: TRBD2; V: TRBV29-1; size: large; J: TRBJ2-1; CDR3: CSVDLSGGIYNEQFF; DNA: TGCAGCGTCGACCTTAGCGGGGGGATCTACAATGAGCAGTTCTTC
D: TRBD1; V: TRBV20-1; size: medium-sized; J: TRBJ2-2; CDR3: CSAGTGGAGELFF; DNA: TGCAGTGCCGGGACAGGGGGGGCCGGGGAGCTGTTTTTT
D: NA; V: TRBV12-3/TRBV12-4; size: large; J: TRBJ2-4; CDR3: CASSLGGLGREHIQYF; DNA: TGTGCCAGCAGTTTAGGAGGTTTGGGCCGCGAACACATTCAGTACTTC
D: TRBD1; V: TRBV19; size: large; J: TRBJ2-7; CDR3: CASQGAQMGEQYF; DNA: TGTGCCAGCCAGGGGGCCCAAATGGGCGAGCAGTACTTC
D: NA; V: TRBV20-1; size: medium-sized; J: TRBJ2-2; CDR3: CSAREARNTGELFF; DNA: TGCAGTGCTAGAGAAGCCCGGAACACCGGGGAGCTGTTTTTT
D: NA; V: TRBV19; size: large; J: TRBJ1-2; CDR3: CASSIDWGSNYGYTF; DNA: TGTGCCAGTAGTATAGATTGGGGGTCCAACTATGGCTACACCTTC
D: TRBD2; V: TRBV19; size: few; J: TRBJ2-2; CDR3: CASSPAGEMNAGELFF; DNA: TGTGCCAGTAGTCCAGCGGGGGAGATGAATGCCGGGGAGCTGTTTTTT
D: TRBD2; V: TRBV7-3; size: medium-sized; J: TRBJ2-5; CDR3: CASSSPGGGLETQYF; DNA: TGTGCCAGCAGCTCCCCCGGGGGGGGGCTAGAGACCCAGTACTTC
D: TRBD1; V: TRBV19; size: large; J: TRBJ1-1; CDR3: CASIRDSRTEAFF; DNA: TGTGCCAGTATCCGGGACAGCAGGACTGAAGCTTTCTTT
D: TRBD1; V: TRBV20-1; size: large; J: TRBJ2-7; CDR3: CSARGVRGTGFNEQYF; DNA: TGCAGTGCAAGGGGGGTCCGAGGGACAGGGTTCAACGAGCAGTACTTC
D: NA; V: TRBV2; size: large; J: TRBJ1-1; CDR3: CASTRSTEMNTEAFF; DNA: TGTGCCAGCACCCGATCGACTGAAATGAACACTGAAGCTTTCTTT
D: NA; V: TRBV29-1; size: large; J: TRBJ1-3; CDR3: CSVEGYGQQTGNTIYF; DNA: TGCAGCGTTGAAGGTTACGGACAGCAAACTGGAAACACCATATATTTT
D: TRBD1; V: TRBV20-1; size: large; J: TRBJ2-7; CDR3: CSAGSDRVMDEQYF; DNA: TGCAGTGCTGGGTCGGACAGGGTGATGGACGAGCAGTACTTC
D: NA; V: TRBV10-3; size: large; J: TRBJ2-7; CDR3: CAISESRYLSSYEQYF; DNA: TGTGCCATCAGTGAGTCTCGCTACTTATCCTCCTACGAGCAGTACTTC